The 12 T cell receptor beta chains below all came from one sample that was sequenced in a study of OX40 agonist ivuxolimab in advanced cancers. Clones were sequenced by immunoSEQ multiplex PCR, and TCRdb holds only the in-frame ones, with some missing. Seen here are about 35,000 clones, around three quarters observed once, and the top ten hold 15% to 25%. The sample here was CD4+ or CD8+ T cells sorted from blood, taken in a trial of the OX40 agonist ivuxolimab. The source of these receptors is an adult with an advanced solid tumor such as melanoma, head and neck, liver or kidney cancer.

The V and J genes are TRBV7-9 and TRBJ2-1; the match to TRBD2 covers 12 bases. Germline values: CDR1 SEHNR, CDR2 FQNEAQ (reference sequence). V lost 5 bases to trimming and J lost 9 bases; unmatched junction nucleotides: 11. The CDR3 is 16 residues long. CDR3 DNA sequence: TGTGCCAGCAGCCCTAGCGGGGGGGCCCGAGCGAGTGAGCAGTTCTTC. This translates into CASSPSGGARASEQFF.

The V call is TRBV23-1, the J call TRBJ2-2, with D tentatively TRBD1 or TRBD2 (5 bases each). TRBV23-1 is classed as an ORF, of uncertain function. The CDR3 loop spans 16 amino acids. The V and J ends lost 0 bases and 4 bases respectively, with 12 bases between them. For the CDR3, the DNA is TGCGCCAGCAGTCAATCGAGGGCAGGGACCACCGGGGAGCTGTTTTTT. Translating it yields CASSQSRAGTTGELFF.

V usage is TRBV5-1 and J usage is TRBJ1-2; D perhaps matches TRBD1 (5 bases). This CDR3 is 13 amino acids long. CDR1 and CDR2 from the germline V gene are SGHRS and YFSETQ. Trimming pared 8 bases from V and 0 bases from J, leaving 11 bases between. CDR3 nucleotides: TGCGCCAGTCGGGACGGTCCTAACTATGGCTACACCTTC. It is translated as CASRDGPNYGYTF. Full variable domain (remainder filled in from reference TRBV5-1 and TRBJ1-2): KAGVTQTPRYLIKTRGQQVTLSCSPISGHRSVSWYQQTPGQGLQFLFEYFSETQRNKGNFPGRFSGRQFSNSRSEMNVSTLELGDSALYLCASRDGPNYGYTFGSGTRLTVV.

Here the CDR3 reads CASSLDRKETQYF. The CDR3 DNA sequence: TGTGCCAGCAGTCTCGACAGAAAAGAGACCCAGTACTTC. The chain combines TRBV6-5 with TRBJ2-5, with D perhaps matching TRBD1 (5 bases). The CDR3 loop spans 13 amino acids. Germline V CDR1 and CDR2: MNHEY, SVGAGI. V lost 5 bases and J lost 3, with 10 bases in between.

The chain joins TRBV7-8 to TRBJ1-6, with 7 bases that match TRBD1. Germline V CDR1 and CDR2: SGHVS, FQNEAQ. V shed 5 bases, J shed 7 bases, and the junction held 2 bases outside the gene matches. The CDR3 covers 13 residues. The CDR3 DNA is TGTGCCAGCAGCGTGGACAGGAATTCACCCCTCCACTTT. Protein: CASSVDRNSPLHF.

This chain uses TRBV6-6 with TRBJ2-7; 8 bases match TRBD1. This CDR3 comprises 12 residues. The J segment lost 3 bases and the V segment lost 5 bases, leaving 0 bases of the junction unmatched. In germline, CDR1 is MNHNY, CDR2 SVGAGI (reference sequence). CDR3 loop: CASSGQGYEQYF. The CDR3 DNA is TGTGCCAGCAGTGGACAGGGCTACGAGCAGTACTTC.

The chain joins TRBV9 to TRBJ1-6; tentatively, D is TRBD1 (5 bases). Germline V gene data show CDR1 as SGDLS and CDR2 as YYNGEE. Trimming removed 4 bases at V and 7 bases at J, with 12 bases between. This CDR3 is built from 14 residues. For the CDR3, the DNA is TGTGCCAGCAGCCCCCGGGACGGAAATTCACCCCTCCACTTT. This translates into CASSPRDGNSPLHF. The variable domain in full, completed from reference TRBV9 and TRBJ1-6, reads DSGVTQTPKHLITATGQRVTLRCSPRSGDLSVYWYQQSLDQGLQFLIQYYNGEERAKGNILERFSAQQFPDLHSELNLSSLELGDSALYFCASSPRDGNSPLHFGNGTRLTVT.

J is TRBJ2-7 and V is TRBV5-4; D may be TRBD1 or TRBD2 (5 bases each). The CDR3 runs to 13 residues. Germline V gene data show CDR1 as SGHNT and CDR2 as YYREEE (reference sequence). V lost 5 bases and J 5 bases, leaving 14 bases between the germline ends. The CDR3 region has the DNA TGTGCCAGCAGGGGGGTGGACAACCACGAGCAGTACTTC. Translated, it gives CASRGVDNHEQYF.

This clone was counted only a few times. The chain links TRBV5-1 to TRBJ1-6; D is ambiguous. The CDR3 totals 16 residues. In germline, CDR1 is SGHRS, CDR2 YFSETQ. V was clipped by 0 bases and J by 0 bases, with 7 bases between them. In DNA, the CDR3 is TGCGCCAGCAGCTTGGAAGCATTCTCCTATAATTCACCCCTCCACTTT. This encodes CASSLEAFSYNSPLHF.

This clone showed up just a few times. V usage is TRBV10-1 and J usage is TRBJ2-7, with 12 bases fitting TRBD2. V trimming: 2 bases; J trimming: 2 bases; junction bases outside the gene matches: 7. The germline CDR1 and CDR2 sequences are WNHNN and SYGVQD (reference sequence). The CDR3 runs to 17 residues. CDR3 sequence: CASSEETSGGLAYEQYV. Written as DNA, the CDR3 is TGCGCCAGCAGTGAGGAGACTAGCGGGGGACTAGCCTACGAGCAGTACGTC.

CDR3 bases: TGTGCCAGCTCAGCCGAACAGGGTTACACTGAAGCTTTCTTT. Translating gives CASSAEQGYTEAFF. This chain connects TRBV18 to TRBJ1-1; TRBD1 is a possible D gene (6 bases). Germline CDR1 reads KGHSH; CDR2 reads LQKENI. Trimming removed 5 bases from V and 3 bases from J, with 13 bases in between. The CDR3 has 14 amino acids.

The rearrangement uses TRBV6-6 and TRBJ1-1; unclear D gene. Germline values: CDR1 MNHNY, CDR2 SVGAGI (reference sequence). The germline V and J ends were trimmed by 0 bases and 1 base, with 9 bases remaining between them. The CDR3 totals 15 residues. The CDR3 loop is CASSYSKGKNTEAFF. DNA of the CDR3: TGTGCCAGCAGTTACTCGAAGGGAAAGAACACTGAAGCTTTCTTT.